The rows below give T cell receptor beta chains drawn from one sample of a study of T cell responses to AZD1222 COVID-19 vaccine. The table came from immunoSEQ multiplex PCR; TCRdb's copy has only in-frame clones and leaves some out. Of 89,000 or so clones in the sample, 85% to 95% were seen once. The sequences come from peripheral blood, collected 28 days after the second AZD1222 dose. These receptors were collected from an adult who received the AZD1222 COVID-19 vaccine. CDR3s include the opening cysteine and the closing phenylalanine or tryptophan. D genes are given only for firm matches. Size values are once, few and many counts, or a class for expanded clones, and some rows have none.

v_call	clone_size	j_call	d_call	cdr3_aa	cdr3_nt
TRBV6-5	-	TRBJ2-2	TRBD2	CASSSPGGYTGELFF	TGTGCCAGCAGTTCCCCGGGGGGGTACACCGGGGAGCTGTTTTTT
TRBV2	-	TRBJ1-1	TRBD1	CASRTLFRGLGAFF	TGTGCCAGCAGGACACTCTTCAGGGGGCTCGGGGCTTTCTTT
TRBV9	-	TRBJ1-3	TRBD1	CASSALRGTGERGNTIYF	TGTGCCAGCAGCGCCCTCCGCGGGACAGGGGAAAGAGGAAACACCATATATTTT
TRBV6-5	once	TRBJ2-3	TRBD1	CASRDTGADTQYF	TGTGCCAGCAGGGACACAGGGGCAGATACGCAGTATTTT
TRBV2	-	TRBJ1-1	-	CASRKEVNTEAFF	TGTGCCAGCAGGAAGGAGGTTAACACTGAAGCTTTCTTT
TRBV28	-	TRBJ1-1	-	CASRGTVGGTEAFF	TGTGCCAGCAGGGGAACGGTTGGAGGCACTGAAGCTTTCTTT
TRBV28	once	TRBJ1-1	-	CASSSPGGWAEAFF	TGTGCCAGCAGTTCGCCGGGAGGTTGGGCTGAAGCTTTCTTT
TRBV6-6	-	TRBJ1-3	-	CASRPPGNTIYF	TGTGCCAGCAGACCCCCTGGAAACACCATATATTTT
TRBV19	-	TRBJ1-1	TRBD1	CASSLQRTGLATEAFF	TGTGCCAGTAGTCTCCAACGGACAGGGCTCGCCACTGAAGCTTTCTTT
TRBV7-9	-	TRBJ1-5	-	CASSEQGFGNQPQHF	TGTGCCAGCAGCGAACAGGGTTTTGGCAATCAGCCCCAGCATTTT
TRBV12-5	-	TRBJ1-1	-	CASGFTGRGHPEAFF	TGTGCTAGTGGTTTCACCGGCCGGGGGCATCCTGAAGCTTTCTTT
TRBV7-2	-	TRBJ1-5	TRBD1	CASSLEIGTGFQPQHF	TGTGCCAGCAGCCTTGAGATAGGGACAGGGTTTCAGCCCCAGCATTTT
TRBV30	-	TRBJ1-4	TRBD1	CAPKEDRGLSNEKLFF	TGTGCCCCAAAAGAGGACAGGGGGCTGTCTAATGAAAAACTGTTTTTT
TRBV7-6	-	TRBJ1-1	TRBD1	CASSLGGTAAVGTEAFF	TGTGCCAGCAGCTTAGGGGGGACAGCAGCGGTGGGGACTGAAGCTTTCTTT
TRBV7-9	-	TRBJ2-1	TRBD2	CASSLGLAGVGYNEQFF	TGTGCCAGCAGCTTAGGACTAGCGGGAGTCGGCTACAATGAGCAGTTCTTC
TRBV29-1	once	TRBJ2-3	-	CSVGRGSPTQSDTQYF	TGCAGCGTTGGGAGGGGCAGCCCTACACAGTCAGATACGCAGTATTTT
TRBV2	-	TRBJ1-5	TRBD1	CASSDKGANNQPQHF	TGTGCCAGCAGTGACAAGGGGGCTAACAATCAGCCCCAGCATTTT
TRBV5-4	few	TRBJ2-1	TRBD2	CASTPGLAALSDEQFF	TGTGCCAGCACCCCTGGACTAGCGGCCCTATCCGATGAGCAGTTCTTC
TRBV4-1	-	TRBJ1-6	-	CASTPLGARNSPLHF	TGCGCCAGCACCCCCCTAGGGGCGAGGAATTCACCCCTCCACTTT
TRBV11-3	-	TRBJ2-2	-	CASRGPGTGELFF	TGTGCCAGCAGGGGACCAGGCACCGGGGAGCTGTTTTTT
TRBV5-4	medium-sized	TRBJ1-1	-	CASSSKSGGQNTEAFF	TGTGCCAGCAGTTCAAAAAGTGGGGGTCAGAACACTGAAGCTTTCTTT
TRBV18	-	TRBJ1-1	-	CASAGEMNTEAFF	TGTGCCAGCGCCGGGGAAATGAACACTGAAGCTTTCTTT
TRBV18	-	TRBJ1-4	-	CASSPLTTNEKLFF	TGTGCCAGCTCACCACTCACAACTAATGAAAAACTGTTTTTT
TRBV4-2	-	TRBJ1-2	-	CASSQDPIGGTLGYTF	TGTGCCAGCAGCCAAGACCCGATTGGGGGGACGCTTGGCTACACCTTC
TRBV7-3	-	TRBJ1-1	-	CASSLQMNTEAFF	TGTGCCAGCAGCTTGCAAATGAACACTGAAGCTTTCTTT
TRBV12-3/TRBV12-4	-	TRBJ1-6	TRBD1	CASTKGANSPLHF	TGTGCCAGCACCAAGGGGGCCAATTCACCCCTCCACTTT
TRBV11-2	-	TRBJ1-6	-	CASSSWVRSGGFYNSPLHF	TGTGCCAGCAGCTCATGGGTCAGATCGGGGGGATTTTATAATTCACCCCTCCACTTT
TRBV9	-	TRBJ2-1	TRBD2	CASSVAPSGGASEQFF	TGTGCCAGCAGCGTAGCTCCTAGCGGGGGGGCGAGTGAGCAGTTCTTC
TRBV7-2	-	TRBJ2-1	-	CASSLRYYNEQFF	TGTGCCAGCAGCTTAAGGTACTACAATGAGCAGTTCTTC
TRBV5-5	many	TRBJ2-7	-	CASSSAGTKREQYF	TGTGCCAGCAGCAGCGCCGGGACCAAGCGCGAGCAGTACTTC
TRBV2	-	TRBJ1-6	-	CASSEESVPPLHF	TGTGCCAGCAGTGAAGAGTCCGTCCCGCCCCTCCACTTT
TRBV3-1/TRBV3-2	-	TRBJ1-1	-	CASSQGTTGNTEAFF	TGTGCCAGCAGCCAAGGGACGACGGGGAACACTGAAGCTTTCTTT
TRBV12-3/TRBV12-4	-	TRBJ1-4	-	CASSYNEKLFF	TGTGCCAGCAGCTACAATGAAAAACTGTTTTTT
TRBV6-1	-	TRBJ1-6	-	CASSERQGSPLHF	TGTGCCAGCAGTGAACGGCAGGGGTCACCCCTCCACTTT
TRBV29-1	-	TRBJ2-2	TRBD2	CSVGTSGNTGELFF	TGCAGCGTCGGGACTAGCGGCAACACCGGGGAGCTGTTTTTT
TRBV5-1	-	TRBJ1-1	-	CASSLDPLNTEAFF	TGCGCCAGCAGCTTGGACCCACTGAACACTGAAGCTTTCTTT
TRBV29-1	-	TRBJ2-1	-	CSGTMGADLSYNEQFF	TGCAGCGGCACGATGGGAGCGGATCTCTCCTACAATGAGCAGTTCTTC
TRBV7-3	-	TRBJ2-5	TRBD2	CASSQGLAGETQYF	TGTGCCAGCAGCCAAGGACTAGCGGGGGAGACCCAGTACTTC
TRBV2	-	TRBJ2-1	-	CASSEVTHYNEQFF	TGTGCCAGCAGTGAAGTCACCCACTACAATGAGCAGTTCTTC
TRBV21-1	few	TRBJ1-1	-	CASTQPGTGRSLNTEAFF	TGTGCCAGCACTCAACCAGGGACAGGGAGGTCTCTTAACACTGAAGCTTTCTTT
TRBV11-2	-	TRBJ1-6	-	CASSLAGALKTSPLHF	TGTGCCAGCAGCTTAGCGGGTGCACTGAAGACTTCACCCCTCCACTTT
TRBV18	once	TRBJ2-3	TRBD2	CASSRIAGVGTDTQYF	TGTGCCAGCTCACGAATAGCGGGAGTGGGCACAGATACGCAGTATTTT
TRBV25-1	-	TRBJ1-1	TRBD1	CASSAYQARGLAEAFF	TGTGCCAGCAGTGCCTACCAAGCCAGGGGGCTGGCTGAAGCTTTCTTT
TRBV15	-	TRBJ2-7	-	CATSTIWPIPPPYEQYF	TGTGCCACCAGCACTATCTGGCCAATTCCCCCTCCCTACGAGCAGTACTTC
TRBV5-8	once	TRBJ2-6	TRBD1	CASSGTGLAGANVLTF	TGTGCCAGCAGCGGGACAGGGCTCGCAGGGGCCAACGTCCTGACTTTC
TRBV4-2	-	TRBJ1-5	-	CASSQLPEADSNQPQHF	TGTGCCAGCAGCCAACTCCCAGAGGCGGATAGCAATCAGCCCCAGCATTTT
TRBV11-2	-	TRBJ1-3	-	CASSYWGTSGNTIYF	TGTGCCAGCAGCTATTGGGGGACCTCTGGAAACACCATATATTTT
TRBV3-1/TRBV3-2	-	TRBJ2-7	-	CASGWVGEQYF	TGTGCCAGCGGTTGGGTGGGCGAGCAGTACTTC
TRBV18	-	TRBJ2-7	-	CASSHGTESYEQYF	TGTGCCAGCTCACATGGGACCGAGTCCTACGAGCAGTACTTC
TRBV5-1	-	TRBJ1-2	TRBD1	CASSLGPGTGALGYTF	TGCGCCAGCAGCCTGGGGCCAGGGACAGGGGCGTTGGGCTACACCTTC
TRBV3-1/TRBV3-2	-	TRBJ2-5	TRBD2	CASSQNRLAGAETQYF	TGTGCCAGCAGCCAAAATAGACTAGCGGGGGCGGAGACCCAGTACTTC